The sequence of this T cell receptor beta chain was determined in a study of cytomegalovirus exposure and HLA in healthy donors. PCR amplification relied on 60 Vbeta primers (plus 13 Jbeta primers). Clones were sequenced by immunoSEQ multiplex PCR, and TCRdb holds only the in-frame ones, with some missing. The sample lists 150,000 to 200,000 clones; roughly 85% were seen once. Germline CDR1 SGDLS, CDR2 YYNGEE. Trimming cost V 1 base and J 0 bases, with 12 bases left between them. CDR3 length: 16 amino acids. The V call is TRBV9, the J call TRBJ2-3; possible D gene TRBD2, 5 bases. Material for sequencing was PBMCs. The TCR was taken from a boy aged 2 to 10 in good health and CMV-seronegative. CDR3 coding DNA: TGTGCCAGCAGCGTAAGGGCCGGCGGGAGCACAGATACGCAGTATTTT. Protein sequence: CASSVRAGGSTDTQYF. The whole variable domain, remainder taken from reference TRBV9 and TRBJ2-3, is DSGVTQTPKHLITATGQRVTLRCSPRSGDLSVYWYQQSLDQGLQFLIQYYNGEERAKGNILERFSAQQFPDLHSELNLSSLELGDSALYFCASSVRAGGSTDTQYFGPGTRLTVL.